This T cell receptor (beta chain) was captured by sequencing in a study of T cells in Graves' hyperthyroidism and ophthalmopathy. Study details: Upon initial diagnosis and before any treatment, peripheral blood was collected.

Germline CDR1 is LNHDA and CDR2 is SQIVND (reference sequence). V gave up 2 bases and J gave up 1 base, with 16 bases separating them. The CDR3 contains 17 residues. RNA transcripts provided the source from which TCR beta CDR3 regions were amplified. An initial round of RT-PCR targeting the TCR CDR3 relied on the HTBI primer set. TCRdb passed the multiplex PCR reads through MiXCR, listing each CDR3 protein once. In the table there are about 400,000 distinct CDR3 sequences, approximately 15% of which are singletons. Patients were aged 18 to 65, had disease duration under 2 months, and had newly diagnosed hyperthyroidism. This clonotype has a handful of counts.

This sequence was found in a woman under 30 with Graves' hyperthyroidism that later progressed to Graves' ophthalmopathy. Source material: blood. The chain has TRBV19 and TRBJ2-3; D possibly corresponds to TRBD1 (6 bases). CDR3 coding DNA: TGTGCCAGTAGTATATGGACAGAAGTCGGAGGCACAGATACGCAGTATTTT. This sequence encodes CASSIWTEVGGTDTQYF. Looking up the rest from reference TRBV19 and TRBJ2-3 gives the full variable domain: DGGITQSPKYLFRKEGQNVTLSCEQNLNHDAMYWYRQDPGQGLRLIYYSQIVNDFQKGDIAEGYSVSREKKESFPLTVTSAQKNPTAFYLCASSIWTEVGGTDTQYFGPGTRLTVL.